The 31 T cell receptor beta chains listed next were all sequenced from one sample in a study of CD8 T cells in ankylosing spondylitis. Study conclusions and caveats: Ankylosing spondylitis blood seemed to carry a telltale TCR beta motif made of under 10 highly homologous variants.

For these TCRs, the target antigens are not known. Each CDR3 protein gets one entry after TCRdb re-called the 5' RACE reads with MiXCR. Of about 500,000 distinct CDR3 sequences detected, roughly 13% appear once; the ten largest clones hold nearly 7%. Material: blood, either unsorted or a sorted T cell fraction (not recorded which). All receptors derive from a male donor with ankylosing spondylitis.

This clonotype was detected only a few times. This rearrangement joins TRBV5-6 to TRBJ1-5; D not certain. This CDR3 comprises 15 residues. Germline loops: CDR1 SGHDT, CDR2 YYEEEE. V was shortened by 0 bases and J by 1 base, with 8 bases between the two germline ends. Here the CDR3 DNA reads TGTGCCAGCAGCTTGGCGGGGAGAAGCAATCAGCCCCAGCATTTT. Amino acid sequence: CASSLAGRSNQPQHF.

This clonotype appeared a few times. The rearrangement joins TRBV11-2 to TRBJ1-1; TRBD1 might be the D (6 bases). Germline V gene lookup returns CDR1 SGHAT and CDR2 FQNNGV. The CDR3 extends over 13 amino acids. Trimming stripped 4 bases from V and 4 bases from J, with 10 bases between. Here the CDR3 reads CASSWVGGTEAFF. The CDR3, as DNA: TGTGCCAGCAGCTGGGTAGGGGGCACTGAAGCTTTCTTT.

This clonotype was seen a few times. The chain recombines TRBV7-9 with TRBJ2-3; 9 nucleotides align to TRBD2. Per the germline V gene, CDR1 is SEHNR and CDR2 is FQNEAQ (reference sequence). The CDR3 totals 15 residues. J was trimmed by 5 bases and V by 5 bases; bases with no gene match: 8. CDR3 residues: CASSLISGSGDTQYF. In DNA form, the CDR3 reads TGTGCCAGCAGCCTCATTAGCGGGAGTGGAGATACGCAGTATTTT.

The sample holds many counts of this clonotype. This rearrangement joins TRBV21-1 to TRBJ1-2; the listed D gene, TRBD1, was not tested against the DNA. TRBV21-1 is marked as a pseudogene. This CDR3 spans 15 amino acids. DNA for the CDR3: TGTGCCAGCAGCAAAGAAGAAGGGGGCGGCTATGGCTACACCTTC. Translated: CASSKEEGGGYGYTF.

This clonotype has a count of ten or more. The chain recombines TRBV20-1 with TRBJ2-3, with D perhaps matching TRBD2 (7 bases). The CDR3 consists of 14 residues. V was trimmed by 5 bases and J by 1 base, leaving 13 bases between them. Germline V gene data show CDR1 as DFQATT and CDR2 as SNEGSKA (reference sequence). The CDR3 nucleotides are TGCAGTGCTCCGGAGGGGGGGCGCACAGATACGCAGTATTTT. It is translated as CSAPEGGRTDTQYF.

As DNA, the CDR3 is TGCAGCGTTCAGCGGATCTATGGCTACACCTTC. As protein: CSVQRIYGYTF. This rearrangement joins TRBV29-1 to TRBJ1-2; the D is unclear. Germline V gives CDR1 SQVTM, CDR2 ANQGSEA. CDR3 length: 11 amino acids. V was trimmed by 5 bases and J by 4 bases, leaving 8 bases between them.

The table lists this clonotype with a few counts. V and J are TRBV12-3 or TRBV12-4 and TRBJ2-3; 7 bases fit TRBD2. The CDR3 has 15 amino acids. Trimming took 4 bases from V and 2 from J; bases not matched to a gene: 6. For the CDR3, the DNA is TGTGCCAGCAGTTATGGAGCGGGACTCACAGATACGCAGTATTTT. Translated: CASSYGAGLTDTQYF.

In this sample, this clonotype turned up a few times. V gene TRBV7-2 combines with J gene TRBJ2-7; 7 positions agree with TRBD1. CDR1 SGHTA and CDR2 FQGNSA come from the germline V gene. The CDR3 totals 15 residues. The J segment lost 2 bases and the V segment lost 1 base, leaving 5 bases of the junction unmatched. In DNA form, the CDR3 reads TGTGCCAGCAGCTTAGTAGCAGGGGGTACCTACGAGCAGTACTTC. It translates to CASSLVAGGTYEQYF.

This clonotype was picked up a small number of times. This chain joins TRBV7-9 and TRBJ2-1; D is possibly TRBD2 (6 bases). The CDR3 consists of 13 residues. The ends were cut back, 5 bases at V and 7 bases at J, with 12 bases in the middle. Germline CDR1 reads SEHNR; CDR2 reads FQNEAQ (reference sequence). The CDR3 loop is CASSVLGGNEQFF. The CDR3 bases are TGTGCCAGCAGCGTCTTAGGAGGGAATGAGCAGTTCTTC.

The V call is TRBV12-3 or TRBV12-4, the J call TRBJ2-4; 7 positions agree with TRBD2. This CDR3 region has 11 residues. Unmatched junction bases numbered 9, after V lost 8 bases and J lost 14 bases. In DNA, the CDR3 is TGTGCCAGCGGGGGGGTTTTTCCCGAGTACTTC. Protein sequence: CASGGVFPEYF.

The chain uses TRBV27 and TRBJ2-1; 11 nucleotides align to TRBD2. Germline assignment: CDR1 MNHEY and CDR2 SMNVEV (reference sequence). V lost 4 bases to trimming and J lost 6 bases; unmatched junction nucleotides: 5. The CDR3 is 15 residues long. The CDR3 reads CASSYEGLAANEQFF. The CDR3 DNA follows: TGTGCCAGCAGTTATGAGGGACTAGCGGCCAATGAGCAGTTCTTC.

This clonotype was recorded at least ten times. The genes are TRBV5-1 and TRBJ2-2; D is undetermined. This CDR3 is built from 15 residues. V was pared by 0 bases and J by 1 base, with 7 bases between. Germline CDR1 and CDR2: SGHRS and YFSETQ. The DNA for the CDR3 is TGCGCCAGCAGCTTGGGCCCTCAGAACACCGGGGAGCTGTTTTTT. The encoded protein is CASSLGPQNTGELFF.

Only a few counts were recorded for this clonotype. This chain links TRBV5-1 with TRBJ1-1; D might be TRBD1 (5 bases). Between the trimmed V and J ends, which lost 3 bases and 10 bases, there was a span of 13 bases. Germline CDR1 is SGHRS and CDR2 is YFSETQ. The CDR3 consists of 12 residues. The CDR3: CASSSEGNGAFF. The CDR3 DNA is TGCGCCAGCAGCTCCGAGGGGAACGGAGCTTTCTTT.

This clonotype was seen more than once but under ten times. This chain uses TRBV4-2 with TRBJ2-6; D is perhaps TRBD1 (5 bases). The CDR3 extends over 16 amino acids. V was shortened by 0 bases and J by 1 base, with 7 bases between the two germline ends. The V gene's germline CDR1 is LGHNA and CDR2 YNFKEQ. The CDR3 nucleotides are TGTGCCAGCAGCCAAGATAGACAGTCTGGGGCCAACGTCCTGACTTTC. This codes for CASSQDRQSGANVLTF.

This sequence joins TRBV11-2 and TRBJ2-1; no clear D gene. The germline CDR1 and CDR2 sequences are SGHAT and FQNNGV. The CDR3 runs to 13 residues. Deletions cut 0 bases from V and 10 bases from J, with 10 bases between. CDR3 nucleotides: TGTGCCAGCAGCTTAGATTTCCGGCCAGAGCAGTTCTTC. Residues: CASSLDFRPEQFF.

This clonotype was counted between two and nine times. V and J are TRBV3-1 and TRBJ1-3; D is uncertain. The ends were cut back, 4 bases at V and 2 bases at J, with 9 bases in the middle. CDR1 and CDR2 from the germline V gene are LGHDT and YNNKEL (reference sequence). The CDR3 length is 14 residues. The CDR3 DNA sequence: TGTGCCAGCAGCCCCGCCGCGGCTGGAAACACCATATATTTT. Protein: CASSPAAAGNTIYF.

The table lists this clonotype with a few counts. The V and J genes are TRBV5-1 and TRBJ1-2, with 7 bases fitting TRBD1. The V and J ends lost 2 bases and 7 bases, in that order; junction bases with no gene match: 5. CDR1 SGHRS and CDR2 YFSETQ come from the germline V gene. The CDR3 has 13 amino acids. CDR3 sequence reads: CASSFSGGLGYTF. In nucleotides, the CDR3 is TGCGCCAGCAGCTTCTCAGGGGGGCTTGGCTACACCTTC.

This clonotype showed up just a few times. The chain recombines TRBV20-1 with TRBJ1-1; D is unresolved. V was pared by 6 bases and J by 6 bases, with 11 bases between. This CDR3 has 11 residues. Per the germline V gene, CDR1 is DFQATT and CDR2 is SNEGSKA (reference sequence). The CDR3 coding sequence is TGCAGTGCGAGGGAGTGGGCTGAAGCTTTCTTT. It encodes CSAREWAEAFF.

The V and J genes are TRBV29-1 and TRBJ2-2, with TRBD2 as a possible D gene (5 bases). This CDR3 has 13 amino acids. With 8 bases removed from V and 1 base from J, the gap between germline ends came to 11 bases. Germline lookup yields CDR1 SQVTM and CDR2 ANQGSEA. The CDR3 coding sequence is TGCAGCTATGGACTCTTGAACACCGGGGAGCTGTTTTTT. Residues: CSYGLLNTGELFF.

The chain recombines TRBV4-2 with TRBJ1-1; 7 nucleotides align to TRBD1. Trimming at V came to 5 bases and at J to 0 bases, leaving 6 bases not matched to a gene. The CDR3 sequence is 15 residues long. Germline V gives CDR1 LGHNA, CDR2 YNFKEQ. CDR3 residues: CASSAGGPMNTEAFF. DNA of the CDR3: TGTGCCAGCAGCGCAGGGGGACCAATGAACACTGAAGCTTTCTTT.

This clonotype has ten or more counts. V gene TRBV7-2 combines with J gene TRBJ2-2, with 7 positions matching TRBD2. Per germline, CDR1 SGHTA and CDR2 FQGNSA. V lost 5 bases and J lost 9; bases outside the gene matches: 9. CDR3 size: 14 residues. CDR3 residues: CASSPQRDLRELFF. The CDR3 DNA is TGTGCCAGCAGCCCACAGCGGGATCTCAGGGAGCTGTTTTTT.

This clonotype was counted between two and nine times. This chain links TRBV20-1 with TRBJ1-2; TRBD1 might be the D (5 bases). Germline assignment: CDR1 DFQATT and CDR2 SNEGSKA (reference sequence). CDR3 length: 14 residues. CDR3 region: CSASKGPTRRGYTF. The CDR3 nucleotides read TGCAGCGCCTCCAAGGGGCCCACCCGACGTGGCTACACCTTC.

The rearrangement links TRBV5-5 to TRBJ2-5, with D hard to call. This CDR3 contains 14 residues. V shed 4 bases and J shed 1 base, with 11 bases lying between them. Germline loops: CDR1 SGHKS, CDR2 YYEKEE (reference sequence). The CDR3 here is CASSTTAGQETQYF. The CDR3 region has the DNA TGTGCCAGCAGCACTACCGCTGGCCAAGAGACCCAGTACTTC.

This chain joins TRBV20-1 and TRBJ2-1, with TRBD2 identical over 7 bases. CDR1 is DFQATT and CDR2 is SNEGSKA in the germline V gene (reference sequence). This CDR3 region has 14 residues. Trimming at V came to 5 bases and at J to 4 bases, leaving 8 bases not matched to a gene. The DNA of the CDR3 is TGCAGTGCTTGTTTTGGGGGAGGGTACAATGAGCAGTTCTTC. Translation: CSACFGGGYNEQFF.

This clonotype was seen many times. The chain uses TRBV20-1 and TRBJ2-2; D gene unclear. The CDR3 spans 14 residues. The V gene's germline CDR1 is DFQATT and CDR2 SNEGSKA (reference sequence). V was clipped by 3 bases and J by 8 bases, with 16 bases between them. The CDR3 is CSARVRSRAGELFF. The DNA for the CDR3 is TGCAGTGCTAGGGTCCGTTCTAGGGCGGGGGAGCTGTTTTTT.

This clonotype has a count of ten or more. CDR3 loop: CSASRFRGRGNIQYF. Written as DNA, the CDR3 is TGCAGTGCTAGTCGGTTCCGGGGACGGGGGAACATTCAGTACTTC. V gene TRBV20-1 combines with J gene TRBJ2-4; D perhaps matches TRBD2 (6 bases). Trimming pared 3 bases from V and 7 bases from J, leaving 19 bases between. CDR3 size: 15 residues. The germline V gene has CDR1 DFQATT and CDR2 SNEGSKA (reference sequence).

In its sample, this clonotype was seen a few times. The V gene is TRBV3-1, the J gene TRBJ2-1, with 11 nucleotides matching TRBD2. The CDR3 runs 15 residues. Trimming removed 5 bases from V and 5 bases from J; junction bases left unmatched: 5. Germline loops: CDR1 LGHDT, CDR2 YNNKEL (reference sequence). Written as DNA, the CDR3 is TGTGCCAGCAGCTCGTCGGGACTAGCGGACAATGAGCAGTTCTTC. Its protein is CASSSSGLADNEQFF.

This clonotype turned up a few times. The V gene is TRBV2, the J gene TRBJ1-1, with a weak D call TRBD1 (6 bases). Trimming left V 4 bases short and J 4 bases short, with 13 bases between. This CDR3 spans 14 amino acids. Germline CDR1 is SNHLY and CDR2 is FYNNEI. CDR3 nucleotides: TGTGCCAGCAGTGCCTATACAGGGACCACTGAAGCTTTCTTT. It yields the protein CASSAYTGTTEAFF.

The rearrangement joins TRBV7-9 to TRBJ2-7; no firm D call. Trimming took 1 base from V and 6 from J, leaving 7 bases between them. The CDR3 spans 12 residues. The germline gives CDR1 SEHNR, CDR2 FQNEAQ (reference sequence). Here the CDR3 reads CASSLDKGEQYF. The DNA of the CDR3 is TGTGCCAGCAGCTTAGATAAAGGCGAGCAGTACTTC.

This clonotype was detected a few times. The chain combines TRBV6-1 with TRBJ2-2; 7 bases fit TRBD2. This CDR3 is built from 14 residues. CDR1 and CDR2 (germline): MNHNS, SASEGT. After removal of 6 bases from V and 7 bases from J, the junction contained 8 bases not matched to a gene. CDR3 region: CASSSRGEGGELFF. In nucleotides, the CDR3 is TGTGCCAGCAGCTCACGGGGGGAGGGCGGGGAGCTGTTTTTT.

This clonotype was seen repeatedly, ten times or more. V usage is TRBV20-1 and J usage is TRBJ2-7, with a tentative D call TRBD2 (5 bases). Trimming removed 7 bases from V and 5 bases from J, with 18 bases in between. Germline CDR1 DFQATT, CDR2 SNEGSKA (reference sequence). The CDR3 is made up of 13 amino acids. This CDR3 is CSERVPGTNEQYF. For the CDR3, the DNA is TGCAGTGAAAGAGTTCCGGGAACAAACGAGCAGTACTTC.